This is a list of T cell receptor beta chains from one sample in a study of OX40 agonist ivuxolimab in advanced cancers. Some clones are missing from TCRdb's copy, which holds only in-frame ones; the method was immunoSEQ multiplex PCR. The top ten hold about 12% of the sample, which has tens of thousands of clones, 80% to 90% seen once. Material: CD4+ or CD8+ T cells sorted from blood, obtained in a trial of the OX40 agonist ivuxolimab. Source of these receptors: an adult with an advanced solid tumor such as melanoma, head and neck, liver or kidney cancer. The CDR3 runs from the conserved cysteine through the conserved F or W. A D gene is named only where the DNA matches it firmly. Clone sizes are given selectively: once, few, many, or a class where the clone is expanded.

V gene: TRBV5-1; J gene: TRBJ2-2; clone size: -; D gene: -; CDR3 DNA: TGCGCCAGCAGCTTGGGCCCCCTGGGGGGCCAGGGAGGCACCGGGGAGCTGTTTTTT; CDR3 protein: CASSLGPLGGQGGTGELFF
V gene: TRBV11-2; J gene: TRBJ1-1; clone size: few; D gene: TRBD1; CDR3 DNA: TGTGCCAGCAGCAATTATCGGACAGGTCCCATTAGTCCTGAAGCTTTCTTT; CDR3 protein: CASSNYRTGPISPEAFF
V gene: TRBV6-5; J gene: TRBJ2-1; clone size: -; D gene: -; CDR3 DNA: TGTGCCAGCAGTCTTACAGGGACGGGCAATGAGCAGTTCTTC; CDR3 protein: CASSLTGTGNEQFF
V gene: TRBV6-6; J gene: TRBJ2-2; clone size: -; D gene: -; CDR3 DNA: TGTGCCAGCCTTAGGGGCGGGGAGCTGTTTTTT; CDR3 protein: CASLRGGELFF
V gene: TRBV19; J gene: TRBJ1-5; clone size: -; D gene: -; CDR3 DNA: TGTGCCAGTAGTCAACTCACAGGGATAGGGGTTATTAGCAATCAGCCCCAGCATTTT; CDR3 protein: CASSQLTGIGVISNQPQHF
V gene: TRBV27; J gene: TRBJ2-7; clone size: -; D gene: -; CDR3 DNA: TGTGCCAGCAGCCCGACAGGTTTTAGCTCCTACGAGCAGTACTTC; CDR3 protein: CASSPTGFSSYEQYF
V gene: TRBV11-3; J gene: TRBJ2-5; clone size: few; D gene: TRBD2; CDR3 DNA: TGTGCCAGCAGCAACCGACTAGCGGGGGGAGAGGAGACCCAGTACTTC; CDR3 protein: CASSNRLAGGEETQYF
V gene: TRBV19; J gene: TRBJ1-4; clone size: -; D gene: -; CDR3 DNA: TGTGCCAGTAGTGTACAGGGCCCTAATGAAAAACTGTTTTTT; CDR3 protein: CASSVQGPNEKLFF
V gene: TRBV18; J gene: TRBJ1-2; clone size: -; D gene: TRBD1; CDR3 DNA: TGTGCCAGCTCGCCACCGGGACAGGGGTTCGGCTACACCTTC; CDR3 protein: CASSPPGQGFGYTF
V gene: TRBV27; J gene: TRBJ1-5; clone size: few; D gene: -; CDR3 DNA: TGTGCCAGCAGCCGGGAAGCTAACCAGCCCCAGCATTTT; CDR3 protein: CASSREANQPQHF
V gene: TRBV6-5; J gene: TRBJ2-7; clone size: -; D gene: TRBD2; CDR3 DNA: TGTGCCAGCAGTAGAGGGGACTACGGGGGTGGCGAGCAGTACTTC; CDR3 protein: CASSRGDYGGGEQYF